The T cell receptor (beta chain) under discussion was sequenced for a study of blood T cell repertoires in COVID-19. For the study at large: Samples came from the United States, Italy and Spain, spanning acute and convalescent COVID-19. T cells, B-cell-depleted T cells, or PBMCs provided the cDNA or gDNA that served as material.

Authors' methods: Estimated nucleated cell counts came from reference gene primer amplification. Measured with immunoSEQ multiplex PCR; TCRdb has only the in-frame clones, and not every one. Clone size and V and J calls were adopted from that table, with D and trimming inferred from the DNA. Counted here are 200,000 to 250,000 clones, 84% occurring once; the ten biggest clones make up less than 15%. The source material was peripheral blood. This receptor was taken from a human donor in a cohort sampled during active COVID-19.

CDR3 in amino acids: CASSEWASGHTDTQYF. The CDR3, as DNA: TGCGCCAGCAGTGAGTGGGCTAGCGGCCACACAGATACGCAGTATTTT. The chain uses TRBV10-1 and TRBJ2-3; 7 bases fit TRBD2. V lost 1 base and J lost 2; bases outside the gene matches: 6. Per the germline V gene, CDR1 is WNHNN and CDR2 is SYGVQD (reference sequence). The CDR3 is 16 amino acids.